This T cell receptor (beta chain) is drawn from a study of Graves' ophthalmopathy and Graves' hyperthyroidism. The CDR3 spans 15 residues. Between the trimmed V and J ends, which lost 3 bases and 2 bases, there was a span of 13 bases. Germline CDR1 is LNHNV and CDR2 is YYDKDF (reference sequence). This clonotype has a count of ten or more. The sequenced template was RNA, covering the TCR beta CDR3 region. Second-round multiplex PCR followed a first-round RT-PCR using HTBI primers. TCRdb reprocessed the multiplex PCR reads with MiXCR, giving one entry per CDR3 protein. The table shows hundreds of thousands of distinct CDR3 sequences, with 22% occurring only once. Patients with other autoimmune diseases, uncontrolled infections, pregnancy or lactation were excluded.

The J gene is TRBJ1-2, the V gene TRBV15; the D gene is possibly TRBD1 (6 bases). Input material: peripheral blood. The source is a woman younger than 30 with stable Graves' hyperthyroidism. Some clones in this sample may be carry-over from other donors' samples. CDR3 loop: CATSSDHDRNYGYTF. The CDR3 nucleotides are TGTGCCACCAGCAGCGATCACGACAGGAACTATGGCTACACCTTC.